This passage covers 20 T cell receptor beta chains from one sample sequenced in a study of blood T cells in healthy people across ages. Through a sample-barcoded 5' primer and a J-beta primer mix, a second PCR was run for roughly 6 to 11 cycles. TCRdb reanalysed the 5' RACE reads using MiXCR and keeps one entry per CDR3 protein. The repertoire has more than 1 million distinct CDR3 sequences, 40% to 50% of them found once; the top ten carry around 18%. Sequences were obtained from blood. The receptor source for this set is a woman aged 60 to 75 in good health.

The sample holds a few counts of this clonotype. The chain recombines TRBV7-9 with TRBJ2-6, with a weak D call TRBD1 (5 bases). This CDR3 comprises 12 residues. The germline V and J ends were trimmed by 11 bases and 3 bases, with 8 bases remaining between them. Germline V gene sequence: CDR1 SEHNR, CDR2 FQNEAQ (reference sequence). CDR3 bases: TGTGCCGGCACAGGTGGGGCCAACGTCCTGACTTTC. Translation: CAGTGGANVLTF.

The chain has TRBV10-1 and TRBJ2-1; 14 nucleotides match TRBD2. The CDR3 has 21 residues. Germline values: CDR1 WNHNN, CDR2 SYGVQD (reference sequence). After removal of 5 bases from V and 2 bases from J, the junction contained 17 bases not matched to a gene. The CDR3 sequence is CASSLGRPGLAGVRAYNEQFF. The DNA of the CDR3 is TGCGCCAGCAGTTTGGGGAGACCGGGACTAGCGGGAGTAAGGGCCTACAATGAGCAGTTCTTC.

As concerns this clonotype: An end of the junction does not agree with germline; a read error may underlie this. The chain is built from TRBV5-1 and TRBJ2-5; 9 bases agree with TRBD1. The DNA end favors TRBJ2-7, so the J call may be wrong. This CDR3 spans 15 amino acids. CDR1 is SGHRS, CDR2 YFSETQ, per germline. In DNA, the CDR3 is TGTGCCAGCAGCTTGGGAGGACAGGGGCTATACGAGCAGTACTTC. Protein: CASSLGGQGLYEQYF.

About this clonotype: The junction differs from germline at one of its ends, possibly a read error. The chain couples TRBV9 to TRBJ2-4; maybe TRBD2 (6 bases). With the DNA end fitting TRBJ2-5 better, the J assignment may be wrong. The germline CDR1 and CDR2 sequences are SGDLS and YYNGEE. This CDR3 is built from 15 residues. In nucleotides, the CDR3 is TGTGCCGGCAGCCGTCAAGGGACCGGGAGTGAGACCCAGTACTTC. Its translation: CAGSRQGTGSETQYF.

V and J are TRBV3-1 and TRBJ2-3, with TRBD2 matching over 12 bases. J gave up 8 bases and V 1 base, and 4 bases lay outside the gene matches. This CDR3 has 15 residues. Germline V lookup: CDR1 LGHDT, CDR2 YNNKEL (reference sequence). The CDR3 here is CASSQATSGRVTQYF. The CDR3 coding sequence is TGTGCCAGCAGCCAAGCGACTAGCGGGAGAGTTACGCAGTATTTT.

This clonotype has a handful of counts. V usage is TRBV6-5 and J usage is TRBJ2-5; the match to TRBD2 covers 7 bases. The CDR3 sequence is 15 residues long. J lost 5 bases, V lost 4 bases, and 10 bases had no gene match. In germline, CDR1 is MNHEY, CDR2 SVGAGI. Here the CDR3 DNA reads TGTGCCAGCAGTTTGGTGGGAGGGACTGGGGAGACCCAGTACTTC. Translating gives CASSLVGGTGETQYF.

This clonotype was counted between two and nine times. In nucleotides, the CDR3 is TGCGCCAGTTCCGATGAAGGGACACCCCCCTCCTACGAGCAGTACTTC. Its translation is CASSDEGTPPSYEQYF. The chain recombines TRBV5-1 with TRBJ2-7; possible D gene TRBD1, 6 bases. Germline V gives CDR1 SGHRS, CDR2 YFSETQ. The V and J ends lost 8 bases and 0 bases respectively, with 21 bases between them. CDR3 size: 16 residues.

The rearrangement joins TRBV20-1 to TRBJ2-4; TRBD1 is a possible D gene (5 bases). From germline, CDR1 is DFQATT and CDR2 SNEGSKA (reference sequence). CDR3 length: 13 residues. V lost 7 bases and J 2 bases, leaving 12 bases between the germline ends. CDR3 nucleotides: TGCAGTGTGGACACCTACACCAAAAACATTCAGTACTTC. Amino acids: CSVDTYTKNIQYF.

The V gene is TRBV12-3 or TRBV12-4, the J gene TRBJ2-5, with D maybe TRBD1 (6 bases). The CDR3 spans 11 residues. Deletions cut 1 base from V and 9 bases from J, with 6 bases between. The CDR3 nucleotides read TGTGCCAGCAGTTTAGAGGGGGCCCAGTACTTC. It specifies CASSLEGAQYF.

The rearrangement links TRBV13 to TRBJ2-7; D is ambiguous. The CDR3 length is 16 residues. Trimming shortened V by 0 bases and J by 2 bases, and 14 bases separated the two germline ends. Germline V gene sequence: CDR1 PRHDT, CDR2 FYEKMQ (reference sequence). This chain's CDR3 is CASSLGEAAVAYEQYF. CDR3 bases: TGTGCCAGCAGCTTAGGTGAGGCGGCTGTGGCCTACGAGCAGTACTTC. Filled out from reference TRBV13 and TRBJ2-7, the complete variable domain reads AAGVIQSPRHLIKEKRETATLKCYPIPRHDTVYWYQQGPGQDPQFLISFYEKMQSDKGSIPDRFSAQQFSDYHSELNMSSLELGDSALYFCASSLGEAAVAYEQYFGPGTRLTVT.

This clonotype has only a few counts. The rearrangement uses TRBV5-5 and TRBJ2-5, with unresolved D. Trimming cost V 2 bases and J 5 bases, with 13 bases left between them. The CDR3 is 14 residues long. Germline values: CDR1 SGHKS, CDR2 YYEKEE (reference sequence). CDR3 nucleotides: TGTGCCAGCAGCTTTGTGGGTGGCAGGGAGACCCAGTACTTC. Protein sequence: CASSFVGGRETQYF.

The genes are TRBV5-1 and TRBJ2-5; 7 nucleotides agree with TRBD2. V shed 0 bases and J 9 bases; nucleotides not matched to a gene: 2. This CDR3 is 12 amino acids long. Germline lookup yields CDR1 SGHRS and CDR2 YFSETQ. The CDR3 spells CASSLEGGPQYF. DNA for the CDR3: TGCGCCAGCAGCTTGGAGGGAGGGCCCCAGTACTTC.

V usage is TRBV10-3 and J usage is TRBJ2-3, with 8 bases matching TRBD2. The junction had 10 bases not matched to a gene; V was cut back by 3 bases and J by 2 bases. Per the germline V gene, CDR1 is ENHRY and CDR2 is SYGVKD. The CDR3 spans 17 residues. CDR3 protein: CAISDPLSGGTTDTQYF. The CDR3 nucleotides are TGTGCCATCAGTGACCCCCTAAGCGGGGGCACCACAGATACGCAGTATTTT.

V is TRBV10-3 and J is TRBJ2-7; 7 bases fit TRBD2. Germline trimming cut 3 bases from V and 3 bases from J; bases unmatched to any gene: 5. Germline CDR1 ENHRY, CDR2 SYGVKD. The CDR3 covers 14 residues. The CDR3 loop reads CAISDPAGNYEQYF. In nucleotides, the CDR3 is TGTGCCATCAGTGACCCAGCGGGGAACTACGAGCAGTACTTC.

The chain recombines TRBV11-2 with TRBJ2-1; 7 bases are a match to TRBD1. This CDR3 is 15 amino acids long. The germline gives CDR1 SGHAT, CDR2 FQNNGV. V shed 6 bases, J shed 4 bases, and the junction held 9 bases outside the gene matches. CDR3 sequence reads: CASRLEWTGYNEQFF. The CDR3 region has the DNA TGTGCCAGCAGACTAGAGTGGACAGGATACAATGAGCAGTTCTTC.

The chain is built from TRBV2 and TRBJ2-7; TRBD2 matches at 8 bases. This CDR3 contains 14 residues. Germline assignment: CDR1 SNHLY and CDR2 FYNNEI. Trimming at V came to 6 bases and at J to 0 bases, leaving 4 bases not matched to a gene. In DNA form, the CDR3 reads TGTGCCAGCAGCATAGCGGGGCCCTCCTACGAGCAGTACTTC. Translated: CASSIAGPSYEQYF.

CDR3 bases: TGTGCCAGCAGCGTAGCAGCGGGAAGCACAGATACGCAGTATTTT. It translates to CASSVAAGSTDTQYF. The chain combines TRBV9 with TRBJ2-3; TRBD2 matches at 7 bases. J lost 0 bases, V lost 0 bases, and 1 base had no gene match. Germline V gene sequence: CDR1 SGDLS, CDR2 YYNGEE. The CDR3 sequence is 15 residues long.

Note on this clonotype: Compared with germline, one end of the junction differs, possibly owing to a read error. The chain carries TRBV10-3 and TRBJ2-3; TRBD1 aligns across 8 bases. CDR3 length: 17 residues. Germline assignment: CDR1 ENHRY and CDR2 SYGVKD. In DNA form, the CDR3 reads TGTGCCATCGGTGAGTCGCCGACAGGGGAGGTTGCAGATACGCAGTATTTT. Its translation is CAIGESPTGEVADTQYF.

The rearrangement uses TRBV9 and TRBJ1-1, with D perhaps matching TRBD1 (5 bases). This CDR3 is built from 16 residues. The V end lost 0 bases, the J end lost 0 bases, and 12 bases lay between the germline ends. Germline V CDR1 and CDR2: SGDLS, YYNGEE. Written as DNA, the CDR3 is TGTGCCAGCAGCGTAGTGACAGCCGCAATGAACACTGAAGCTTTCTTT. Residues: CASSVVTAAMNTEAFF.

The chain has TRBV28 and TRBJ2-7; 9 bases align to TRBD1. V gave up 4 bases and J gave up 3 bases; unmatched junction bases: 10. Germline V gene sequence: CDR1 MDHEN, CDR2 SYDVKM. The CDR3 length is 16 residues. The CDR3 here is CASSSQGGQGFYEQYF. Here the CDR3 DNA reads TGTGCCAGCAGTTCCCAGGGTGGACAGGGGTTCTACGAGCAGTACTTC.